Listed below are T cell receptor beta chains from one sample, sequenced in a study of spatial heterogeneity in lung cancer. One entry per CDR3 protein, called by TCRdb with MiXCR from the 5' RACE reads. The repertoire consists of about 120,000 distinct CDR3 sequences, with 10% to 15% occurring once and the leading ten covering 15% to 20%. Sequencing used PBMCs, obtained at follow-up. These receptors were collected from a male donor with early-stage non-small cell lung cancer. CDR3s include the opening cysteine and the closing phenylalanine or tryptophan. Fields, in order: clone size, V gene, J gene, D gene, CDR3 DNA, CDR3 protein. The D gene is left open where the match is weak. Size is stated for part of the rows, as once, few or many counts, or as a class when the clone is expanded.

few	TRBV7-2	TRBJ2-3	TRBD1	TGTGCCAGCAGCCCCATGGGGACAGGGCCCTCAGATACGCAGTATTTT	CASSPMGTGPSDTQYF
many	TRBV28	TRBJ2-7	TRBD1	TGTGCCAGCGTGGGCTTTACCGGGACAGGGGGTTCCGAGCAGTACTTC	CASVGFTGTGGSEQYF
many	TRBV28	TRBJ2-7	-	TGTGCCAGCAGTTTAAGAGACGGATTATCCTACGAGCAGTACTTC	CASSLRDGLSYEQYF
many	TRBV28	TRBJ2-2	-	TGTGCCAGCAGTTTGGTAGCCGGGGAGCTGTTTTTT	CASSLVAGELFF
-	TRBV28	TRBJ1-1	TRBD1	TGTGCCAGCAGACCACAGGGGTCTACTGAAGCTTTCTTT	CASRPQGSTEAFF
-	TRBV9	TRBJ2-6	-	TGTGCCAGCAGCGTAGGTGGGACAACAACTTATTCTGGGGCCAACGTCCTGACTTTC	CASSVGGTTTYSGANVLTF
few	TRBV2	TRBJ2-1	-	TGTGCCAGCAGTGATAGAGTATATGAGCAGTTCTTC	CASSDRVYEQFF
few	TRBV7-9	TRBJ1-2	TRBD1	TGTGCCAGCAGCCACAGGGGGCACGACTATGGCTACACCTTC	CASSHRGHDYGYTF
many	TRBV20-1	TRBJ1-5	-	TGCAGTGCTCTGACAGGTTCCTCCAATCAGCCCCAGCATTTT	CSALTGSSNQPQHF
many	TRBV5-1	TRBJ1-4	-	TGCGCCAGCAGCATATTAGGGGCGACTAATGAAAAACTGTTTTTT	CASSILGATNEKLFF
few	TRBV5-5	TRBJ2-5	TRBD2	TGTGCCAGCAGCACGCGGACTAGCGGGGGGGAGACCCAGTACTTC	CASSTRTSGGETQYF
-	TRBV6-4	TRBJ1-2	-	TGTGCCAGCAGAGAGACGGCCCTCAGCTATGGCTACACCTTC	CASRETALSYGYTF
few	TRBV2	TRBJ2-7	TRBD1	TGTGCCAGCAGGGACGGGACAGGGACCTACGAGCAGTACTTC	CASRDGTGTYEQYF
few	TRBV7-2	TRBJ2-7	TRBD1	TGTGCCAGCAGCTTGGACAGGTACTCCGACGAGCAGTACTTC	CASSLDRYSDEQYF
few	TRBV28	TRBJ1-5	-	TGTGCCAGCAGTTTCGGAGGGGGTAGCAATCAGCCCCAGCATTTT	CASSFGGGSNQPQHF
few	TRBV6-5	TRBJ2-6	-	TGTGCCGCCCGTTTTTCTGGGGCCAACGTCCTGACTTTC	CAARFSGANVLTF
few	TRBV27	TRBJ2-1	TRBD1	TGTGCCAGCAGGGGACAGGGTAAGCGCCTTAATGAGCAGTTCTTC	CASRGQGKRLNEQFF
many	TRBV9	TRBJ1-5	-	TGTGCCAGCAGCGTAGACGGACAGACCAATCAGCCCCAGCATTTT	CASSVDGQTNQPQHF
many	TRBV7-9	TRBJ2-5	-	TGTGCCAGCAGTCTCCTTCAAGAGACCCAGTACTTC	CASSLLQETQYF
-	TRBV7-3	TRBJ2-3	TRBD2	TGTGCCAGCAGCCCAGGACTAGAACCAGATACGCAGTATTTT	CASSPGLEPDTQYF
many	TRBV20-1	TRBJ2-3	-	TGCAGTGCTAAGTTGTACCGCACAGATACGCAGTATTTT	CSAKLYRTDTQYF
few	TRBV6-2/TRBV6-3	TRBJ2-4	-	TGTGCCAGCAACCCCGGTGGGTCCAAAAACATTCAGTACTTC	CASNPGGSKNIQYF
-	TRBV6-5	TRBJ2-1	TRBD1	TGTGCCAGCTTCGGGACAGGGGTTTCCAATGAGCAGTTCTTC	CASFGTGVSNEQFF
many	TRBV20-1	TRBJ2-4	TRBD1	TGCAGTGCTAGAGAACGACAGGGGTGGATTACCAAAAACATTCAGTACTTC	CSARERQGWITKNIQYF
-	TRBV2	TRBJ2-6	-	TGTGCCAGCGACCGGGACTCCTATAACGTCCTGACTTTC	CASDRDSYNVLTF
-	TRBV18	TRBJ2-1	-	TGTGCCAGCTCACCGCGAGGAAGCGGAGACAATGAGCAGTTCTTC	CASSPRGSGDNEQFF
many	TRBV20-1	TRBJ1-2	-	TGCAGTGCTAGAGATCCGGGAGGGGCGGCCTATGGCTACACCTTC	CSARDPGGAAYGYTF
-	TRBV5-8	TRBJ2-5	TRBD2	TGTGCCAGTTTCGAGACTAGCCGACTTCAAGAGACCCAGTACTTC	CASFETSRLQETQYF
few	TRBV9	TRBJ2-7	-	TGTGCCAGCAGCAGCGGACTATCCTACGAGCAGTACTTC	CASSSGLSYEQYF
-	TRBV4-1	TRBJ1-5	TRBD1	TGCGCCAGCAGCCACGAGGTTACAGGGGATCAGCCCCAGCATTTT	CASSHEVTGDQPQHF
many	TRBV4-2	TRBJ2-7	-	TGTGCCAGCAGCCAAGGCAAGTTTCCCTACGAGCAGTACTTC	CASSQGKFPYEQYF
many	TRBV9	TRBJ1-2	-	TGTGCCAGCAGCCCCCCTTGTGGGACCTTC	CASSPPCGTF
-	TRBV6-2/TRBV6-3	TRBJ1-5	-	TGTGCCAGCAGTTACTCTGGGGGGCTCACTCAGCCCCAGCATTTT	CASSYSGGLTQPQHF
few	TRBV6-2/TRBV6-3	TRBJ2-5	-	TGTGCCAGCAGCCACGTCTACCGGGAAGGGGAGACCCAGTACTTC	CASSHVYREGETQYF
many	TRBV12-3/TRBV12-4	TRBJ2-1	-	TGTGCCAGCACCCCCCGCGATGAGCAGTTCTTC	CASTPRDEQFF
many	TRBV28	TRBJ1-6	-	TGTGCCAGCAGTTTGTGGCAGGGGAATTCACCCCTCCACTTT	CASSLWQGNSPLHF
-	TRBV18	TRBJ2-2	-	TGTGCCAGCTCACCGACCCAAGGACAGTCCACCGGGGAGCTGTTTTTT	CASSPTQGQSTGELFF
many	TRBV12-3/TRBV12-4	TRBJ1-6	TRBD1	TGTGCCAGCAGTTTGGTGGACAGGCCACCCCTCCACTTT	CASSLVDRPPLHF
few	TRBV13	TRBJ1-1	-	TGTGCCAGCAGCTTATTGCAGGGCAGAGCTTTCTTT	CASSLLQGRAFF
many	TRBV7-2	TRBJ2-3	TRBD2	TGTGCCAGCAGCGCCCCCAGCCTGTGGCGGGGGAGTGGCACAGATACGCAGTATTTT	CASSAPSLWRGSGTDTQYF
many	TRBV13	TRBJ2-3	-	TGTGCCAGCAGCTCTCCTAGACGGATCACAGATACGCAGTATTTT	CASSSPRRITDTQYF
many	TRBV5-1	TRBJ1-2	-	TGCGCCAGCACGCTGGGAGACGGGGACTATGGCTACACCTTC	CASTLGDGDYGYTF
many	TRBV4-3	TRBJ1-2	-	TGCGCCAGCAGCCAAGATCCGTTGGCCCGGGGTGGCTACACCTTC	CASSQDPLARGGYTF
few	TRBV24-1	TRBJ2-1	-	TGTGCCACCAGTGATTCCAGGCCAGTAAATGAGCAGTTCTTC	CATSDSRPVNEQFF
-	TRBV6-2/TRBV6-3	TRBJ1-1	-	TGTGCCAGCAGCCTCCCGGTCTCGAACACTGAAGCTTTCTTT	CASSLPVSNTEAFF
few	TRBV7-3	TRBJ2-6	TRBD1	TGTGCCAGCAGCTTAGGGACAGGGCCTAGCTCTGGGGCCAACGTCCTGACTTTC	CASSLGTGPSSGANVLTF
-	TRBV6-6	TRBJ1-1	TRBD1	TGTGCCAGCAGTTCTTCAGGGGGCACTGAAGCTTTCTTT	CASSSSGGTEAFF
few	TRBV12-3/TRBV12-4	TRBJ2-5	-	TGTGCCAGCAGTCCGGACTACCGAGGGGCCCAGTACTTC	CASSPDYRGAQYF
-	TRBV4-2	TRBJ1-5	-	TGTGCCAGCAGCCAAGAAGCAGGGGGCAATCAGCCCCAGCATTTT	CASSQEAGGNQPQHF
few	TRBV7-9	TRBJ2-6	TRBD2	TGTGCCACCAGACTAGCATTCCGCCGTTCTGGGGCCAACGTCCTGACTTTC	CATRLAFRRSGANVLTF
-	TRBV2	TRBJ2-3	TRBD2	TGTGCCAGCAGCCGTACTAGCGGGGCGCAGTATTTT	CASSRTSGAQYF
few	TRBV20-1	TRBJ1-2	TRBD1	TGCAGTGCTAAAACCGGGACAGGCAACTATGGCTACACCTTC	CSAKTGTGNYGYTF
many	TRBV10-3	TRBJ2-4	-	TGTGCCATCAGTGAGTCCACAATTAGTATTCAGTACTTC	CAISESTISIQYF
few	TRBV5-1	TRBJ2-7	-	TGCGCCAGCAGCTCGACGGACTACGAGCAGTACTTC	CASSSTDYEQYF